The 5 T cell receptor beta chains in this list originate from one sample, sequenced in a study of Ad26.COV2.S vaccination and SARS-CoV-2 variants. Treatment specified: some 20 received Ad26.COV2.S at low or high dose, single or two shots; 5 received placebo; per-sample allocation not given. Day 63 after the first injection of vaccine or placebo was the sampling time. This table comes from immunoSEQ multiplex PCR, and its TCRdb copy is limited to in-frame clones, with some not included. The sample has about 680,000 clones, roughly nine tenths seen once. Sequencing used peripheral blood, obtained in a trial of Ad26.COV2.S vaccine versus placebo. The receptors come from a person between 18 and 59 years old who received the Ad26.COV2.S COVID-19 vaccine or a placebo.

The gene calls are TRBV7-9 and TRBJ2-3; D call uncertain. The CDR3 is 15 amino acids. Germline CDR1 SEHNR, CDR2 FQNEAQ (reference sequence). V was cut by 1 base and J by 5 bases, with 13 bases left in between. CDR3 in DNA: TGTGCCAGCAGCTTAGGGGCCAGGTTTCAAGATACGCAGTATTTT. Its protein is CASSLGARFQDTQYF.

The V and J genes are TRBV19 and TRBJ1-4; D possibly corresponds to TRBD1 (5 bases). V lost 3 bases and J lost 4, with 9 bases in between. Germline CDR1 LNHDA, CDR2 SQIVND (reference sequence). CDR3 length: 14 amino acids. The DNA for the CDR3 is TGTGCCAGTAGTATCCAGGGACTTAATGAAAAACTGTTTTTT. It specifies CASSIQGLNEKLFF.

This rearrangement joins TRBV18 to TRBJ1-6; the D gene is possibly TRBD1 (5 bases). Germline V gene sequence: CDR1 KGHSH, CDR2 LQKENI. V lost 5 bases, J lost 6 bases, and 11 bases lay in between. The CDR3 is 14 amino acids. In nucleotides, the CDR3 is TGTGCCAGCTCAAGGGACGGGGTTAATTCACCCCTCCACTTT. This gives the protein CASSRDGVNSPLHF.

The chain has TRBV27 and TRBJ1-3, with D perhaps TRBD1 (5 bases). Trimming took 3 bases from V and 6 from J, leaving 15 bases between them. The CDR3 has 15 residues. CDR1 is MNHEY, CDR2 SMNVEV, per germline (reference sequence). The CDR3 bases are TGTGCCAGCAGTTTCGGCGGGACCCCCCCAAACACCATATATTTT. It yields the protein CASSFGGTPPNTIYF.

The chain joins TRBV27 to TRBJ2-3; D possibly corresponds to TRBD2 (7 bases). V was trimmed by 3 bases and J by 2 bases, leaving 12 bases between them. The CDR3 runs 15 residues. CDR1 and CDR2 (germline): MNHEY, SMNVEV (reference sequence). CDR3 residues: CASSLRGGLTDTQYF. CDR3 in DNA: TGTGCCAGCAGTTTGAGGGGGGGCCTCACAGATACGCAGTATTTT.